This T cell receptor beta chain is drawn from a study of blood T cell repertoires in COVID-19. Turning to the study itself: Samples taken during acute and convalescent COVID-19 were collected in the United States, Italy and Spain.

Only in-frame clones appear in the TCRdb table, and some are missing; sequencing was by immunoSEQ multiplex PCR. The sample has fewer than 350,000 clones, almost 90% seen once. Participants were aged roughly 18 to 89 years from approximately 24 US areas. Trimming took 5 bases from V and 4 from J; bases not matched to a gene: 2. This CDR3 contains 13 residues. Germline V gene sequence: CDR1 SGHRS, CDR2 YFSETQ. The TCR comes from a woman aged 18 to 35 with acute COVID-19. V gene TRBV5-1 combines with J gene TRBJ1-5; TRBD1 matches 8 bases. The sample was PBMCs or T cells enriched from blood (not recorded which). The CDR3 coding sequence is TGCGCCAGCAGGACAGGGGAAAATCAGCCCCAGCATTTT. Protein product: CASRTGENQPQHF.